Detailed here is one TCR beta chain. Authors' processing steps: Reference gene primer amplification gave nucleated cell count estimates. Libraries were prepared by immunoSEQ multiplex PCR; TCRdb keeps only in-frame clonotypes and omits some of them. The V and J calls and the clone size are those of that table, but D and trimming were determined from the DNA. The sample carries about 190,000 clones, about 88% recorded once. This sample stems from a study of blood T cell repertoires in COVID-19. Trimming stripped 2 bases from V and 4 bases from J, with 9 bases between. The CDR3 runs to 13 residues. Germline CDR1 MNHEY, CDR2 SMNVEV (reference sequence).

The sample taken for sequencing was peripheral blood. The receptor comes from a woman aged 40 to 50 who had recovered from COVID-19. The gene calls are TRBV27 and TRBJ2-7, with a weak D call TRBD1 (5 bases). CDR3 sequence reads: CASSLRGAYEQYF. The CDR3 DNA follows: TGTGCCAGCAGTTTAAGGGGCGCTTACGAGCAGTACTTC.